What follows are 15 T cell receptor beta chains derived from one specimen sequenced in a study of T cell responses to AZD1222 COVID-19 vaccine. This table comes from immunoSEQ multiplex PCR, and its TCRdb copy is limited to in-frame clones, with some not included. The sample records 90,000 to 95,000 clones, 85% to 90% being singletons. The sequencing here drew on peripheral blood, taken on day 0 of AZD1222 vaccination. Receptors originate from an adult in good health.

The chain recombines TRBV3-1 (or the pseudogene TRBV3-2) with TRBJ2-7, with 9 bases that match TRBD1. After removal of 6 bases from V and 4 bases from J, the junction contained 7 bases not matched to a gene. In germline, CDR1 is LGHDT, CDR2 YNNKEL (reference sequence). This CDR3 contains 14 residues. The CDR3 protein is CASSLTGGEYEQYF. As DNA, the CDR3 is TGTGCCAGCAGTCTAACAGGGGGCGAGTACGAGCAGTACTTC.

CDR3 in amino acids: CSVEGVADTQYF. The CDR3 DNA reads as TGCAGCGTTGAAGGGGTCGCAGATACGCAGTATTTT. The chain has TRBV29-1 and TRBJ2-3; D is ambiguous. CDR1 is SQVTM, CDR2 ANQGSEA, per germline. CDR3 length: 12 amino acids. Trimming left V 1 base short and J 4 bases short, with 6 bases between.

V usage is TRBV7-3 and J usage is TRBJ1-1; 8 bases match TRBD1. The germline CDR1 and CDR2 sequences are SGHTA and FQGTGA. Trimming took 3 bases from V and 1 from J; bases not matched to a gene: 4. The CDR3 runs to 15 residues. The CDR3 DNA sequence: TGTGCCAGCAGCTTGACCGGGACAGGGAACACTGAAGCTTTCTTT. Its protein is CASSLTGTGNTEAFF.

The V and J genes are TRBV6-6 and TRBJ2-7; 7 nucleotides match TRBD1. CDR1 and CDR2 from the germline V gene are MNHNY and SVGAGI (reference sequence). The junction had 10 bases not matched to a gene; V was cut back by 7 bases and J by 4 bases. CDR3 length equals 14 residues. CDR3 sequence reads: CASTLRRGSYEQYF. The CDR3, as DNA: TGTGCCAGCACCCTCCGCAGGGGGTCTTACGAGCAGTACTTC.

The sample holds many counts of this clone. The V gene is TRBV11-2, the J gene TRBJ2-2; either TRBD1 or TRBD2 may supply D (5 bases each). The V and J ends lost 7 bases and 4 bases respectively, with 16 bases between them. Per the germline V gene, CDR1 is SGHAT and CDR2 is FQNNGV. The CDR3 has 15 amino acids. The CDR3 is CASKGRAAGTGELFF. The DNA of the CDR3 is TGTGCCAGCAAGGGGCGGGCGGCGGGCACCGGGGAGCTGTTTTTT.

This clone appeared a few times. The rearrangement joins TRBV3-1 (or the pseudogene TRBV3-2) to TRBJ1-1; D call uncertain. V was trimmed by 4 bases and J by 3 bases, leaving 9 bases between them. The CDR3 is 13 amino acids. The germline V gene encodes CDR1 LGHDT and CDR2 YNNKEL (reference sequence). The CDR3 protein is CASSLKTDTEAFF. The CDR3 DNA sequence: TGTGCCAGCAGCCTCAAGACGGACACTGAAGCTTTCTTT.

J is TRBJ1-2 and V is TRBV7-9, with 7 bases fitting TRBD1. Germline V gives CDR1 SEHNR, CDR2 FQNEAQ (reference sequence). This CDR3 contains 14 residues. The ends lost 3 bases at V and 8 bases at J; junction bases unmatched: 9. The CDR3 is CASSLSSPGGGYTF. DNA for the CDR3: TGTGCCAGCAGCTTGTCGAGTCCAGGGGGAGGCTACACCTTC.

V gene TRBV7-9 combines with J gene TRBJ1-1; D remains unclear. The V gene lost 5 bases and the J gene lost 1 base, with 11 bases spanning the gap. Germline CDR1 SEHNR, CDR2 FQNEAQ (reference sequence). The CDR3 sequence is 14 residues long. CDR3 nucleotide sequence: TGTGCCAGCAGCCGGTCTATCGGGAACACTGAAGCTTTCTTT. Translating gives CASSRSIGNTEAFF.

The rearrangement links TRBV5-1 to TRBJ2-1, with D maybe TRBD1 (6 bases). Germline CDR1 and CDR2: SGHRS and YFSETQ. The CDR3 consists of 13 residues. The V gene lost 0 bases and the J gene lost 10 bases, with 11 bases spanning the gap. The CDR3 region has the DNA TGCGCCAGCAGCTTGGTACTTGGGACAGAGCAGTTCTTC. It translates to CASSLVLGTEQFF.

The chain uses TRBV18 and TRBJ1-3, with 7 bases matching TRBD1. V lost 4 bases and J lost 6; bases outside the gene matches: 6. Germline V gene sequence: CDR1 KGHSH, CDR2 LQKENI. The CDR3 has 14 residues. CDR3 sequence: CASSLRQGENTIYF. The CDR3 DNA is TGTGCCAGCTCACTGCGACAGGGTGAAAACACCATATATTTT.

The V gene is TRBV7-2, the J gene TRBJ1-1; 9 bases line up with TRBD1. This CDR3 has 17 residues. J lost 1 base, V lost 3 bases, and 9 bases had no gene match. The germline gives CDR1 SGHTA, CDR2 FQGNSA. CDR3 sequence: CASSFVVGQGGNTEAFF. The CDR3 bases are TGTGCCAGCAGCTTCGTGGTGGGACAGGGTGGGAACACTGAAGCTTTCTTT.

This rearrangement joins TRBV28 to TRBJ1-2, with 12 bases identical to TRBD1. Per the germline V gene, CDR1 is MDHEN and CDR2 is SYDVKM. V gave up 7 bases and J gave up 4 bases; unmatched junction bases: 7. The CDR3 extends over 15 amino acids. The CDR3 loop reads CASTPPGQGAYGYTF. For the CDR3, the DNA is TGTGCCAGCACCCCACCGGGACAGGGGGCCTATGGCTACACCTTC.

The chain couples TRBV18 to TRBJ2-7; D uncertain. From germline, CDR1 is KGHSH and CDR2 LQKENI. With 0 bases removed from V and 2 bases from J, the gap between germline ends came to 8 bases. The CDR3 extends over 14 amino acids. This CDR3 reads CASSPPSAPYEQYF. CDR3 coding DNA: TGTGCCAGCTCACCACCGTCCGCACCCTACGAGCAGTACTTC. Variable domain in full (rest from reference TRBV18 and TRBJ2-7): NAGVMQNPRHLVRRRGQEARLRCSPMKGHSHVYWYRQLPEEGLKFMVYLQKENIIDESGMPKERFSAEFPKEGPSILRIQQVVRGDSAAYFCASSPPSAPYEQYFGPGTRLTVT.

The V gene is TRBV3-1 (or the pseudogene TRBV3-2), the J gene TRBJ2-7; 14 nucleotides align to TRBD2. The CDR3 sequence is 15 residues long. Germline CDR1 reads LGHDT; CDR2 reads YNNKEL (reference sequence). Trimming removed 4 bases from V and 6 bases from J; junction bases left unmatched: 5. The CDR3 DNA follows: TGTGCCAGCAGCCTTGGACTAGCGGGAGGTGCCGAGCAGTACTTC. Amino acid sequence: CASSLGLAGGAEQYF.

The chain has TRBV5-6 and TRBJ2-2; perhaps D is TRBD1 or TRBD2 (5 bases each). CDR1 is SGHDT and CDR2 is YYEEEE in the germline V gene. V was pared by 4 bases and J by 4 bases, with 20 bases between. The CDR3 sequence is 17 residues long. The CDR3 loop is CASSHRGTGKSTGELFF. The DNA of the CDR3 is TGTGCCAGCAGCCATAGGGGTACGGGGAAGAGCACCGGGGAGCTGTTTTTT.